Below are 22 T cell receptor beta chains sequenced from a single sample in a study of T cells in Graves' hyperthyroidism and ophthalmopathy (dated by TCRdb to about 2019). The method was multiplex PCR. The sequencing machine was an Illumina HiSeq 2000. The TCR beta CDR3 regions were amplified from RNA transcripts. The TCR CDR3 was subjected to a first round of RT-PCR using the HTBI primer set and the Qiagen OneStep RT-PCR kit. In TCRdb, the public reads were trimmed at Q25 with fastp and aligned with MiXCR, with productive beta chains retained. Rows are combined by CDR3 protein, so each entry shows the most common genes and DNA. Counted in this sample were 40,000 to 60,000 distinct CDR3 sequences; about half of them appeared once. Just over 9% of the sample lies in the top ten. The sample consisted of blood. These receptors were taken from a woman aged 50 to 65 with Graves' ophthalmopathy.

CDR3 DNA: TGTGCCACCAGTGATGGGGGAGTAGGCTCCTACAATGAGCAGTTCTTC. This gives the protein CATSDGGVGSYNEQFF. The J gene is TRBJ2-1, the V gene TRBV24-1; D may correspond to TRBD1 or TRBD2 (5 bases each). The CDR3 runs 16 residues. The V and J ends lost 3 bases and 0 bases respectively, with 11 bases between them. Per the germline V gene, CDR1 is KGHDR and CDR2 is SFDVKD.

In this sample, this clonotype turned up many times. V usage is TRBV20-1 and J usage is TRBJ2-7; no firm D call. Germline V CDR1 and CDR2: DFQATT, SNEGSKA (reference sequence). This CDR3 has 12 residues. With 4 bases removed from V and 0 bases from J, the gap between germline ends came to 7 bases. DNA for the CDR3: TGCAGTGCTATAGACAACTCCTACGAGCAGTACTTC. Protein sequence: CSAIDNSYEQYF.

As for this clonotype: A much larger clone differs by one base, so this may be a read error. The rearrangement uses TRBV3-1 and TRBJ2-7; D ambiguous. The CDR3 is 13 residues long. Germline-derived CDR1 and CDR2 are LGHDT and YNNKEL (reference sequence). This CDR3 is CACSRGSSNEQYF. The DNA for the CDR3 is TGTGCCTGCAGCCGTGGATCCTCCAACGAGCAGTACTTC.

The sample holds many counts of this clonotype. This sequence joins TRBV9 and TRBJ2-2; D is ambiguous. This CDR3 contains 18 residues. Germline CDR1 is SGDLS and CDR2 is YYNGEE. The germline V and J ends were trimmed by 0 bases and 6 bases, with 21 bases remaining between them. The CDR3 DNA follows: TGTGCCAGCAGCGTAGCTCGGCAGCCTGGGGAAAAACCCGGGGAGCTGTTTTTT. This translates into CASSVARQPGEKPGELFF.

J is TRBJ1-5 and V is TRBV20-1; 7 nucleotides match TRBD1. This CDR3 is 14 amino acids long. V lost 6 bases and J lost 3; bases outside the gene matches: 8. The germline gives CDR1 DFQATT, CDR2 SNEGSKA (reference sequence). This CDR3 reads CSAIGTANNQPQHF. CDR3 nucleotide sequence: TGCAGTGCGATAGGGACAGCAAACAATCAGCCCCAGCATTTT.

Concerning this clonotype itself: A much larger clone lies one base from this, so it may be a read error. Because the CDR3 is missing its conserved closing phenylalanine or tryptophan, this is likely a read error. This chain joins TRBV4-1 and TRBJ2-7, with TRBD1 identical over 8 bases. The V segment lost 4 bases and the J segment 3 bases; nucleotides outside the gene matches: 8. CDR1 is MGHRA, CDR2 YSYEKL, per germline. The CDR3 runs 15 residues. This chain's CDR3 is CASSPINTGGYEQYC. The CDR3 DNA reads TGCGCCAGCAGCCCAATAAATACAGGGGGCTACGAGCAGTACTGC.

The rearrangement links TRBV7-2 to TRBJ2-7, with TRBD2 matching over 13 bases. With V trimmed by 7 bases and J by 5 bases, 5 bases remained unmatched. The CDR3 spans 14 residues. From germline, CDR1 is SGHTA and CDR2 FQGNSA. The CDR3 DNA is TGTGCCAGCAACAGACTAGCGGGGGGCAACGAGCAGTACTTC. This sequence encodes CASNRLAGGNEQYF. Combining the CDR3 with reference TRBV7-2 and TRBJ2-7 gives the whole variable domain GAGVSQSPSNKVTEKGKDVELRCDPISGHTALYWYRQSLGQGLEFLIYFQGNSAPDKSGLPSDRFSAERTGGSVSTLTIQRTQQEDSAVYLCASNRLAGGNEQYFGPGTRLTVT.

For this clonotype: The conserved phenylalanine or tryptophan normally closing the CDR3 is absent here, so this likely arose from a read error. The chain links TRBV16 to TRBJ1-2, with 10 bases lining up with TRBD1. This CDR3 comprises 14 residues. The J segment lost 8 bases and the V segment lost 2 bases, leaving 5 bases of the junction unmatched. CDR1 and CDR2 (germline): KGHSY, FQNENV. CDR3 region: CASSQDRGQRGYTL. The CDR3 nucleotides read TGTGCCAGCAGCCAAGACAGGGGGCAAAGGGGCTACACCCTC.

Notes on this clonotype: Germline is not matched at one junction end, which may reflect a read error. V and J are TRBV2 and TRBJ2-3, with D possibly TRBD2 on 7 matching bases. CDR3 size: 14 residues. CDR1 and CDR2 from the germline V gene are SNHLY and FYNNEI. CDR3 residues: CASGEGGGADTQYF. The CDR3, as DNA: TGTGCCAGCGGTGAAGGGGGGGGGGCAGATACGCAGTATTTT.

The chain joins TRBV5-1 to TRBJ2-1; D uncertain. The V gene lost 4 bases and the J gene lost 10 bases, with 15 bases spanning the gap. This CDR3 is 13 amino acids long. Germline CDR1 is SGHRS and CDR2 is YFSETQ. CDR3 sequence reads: CASSTELLKEQFF. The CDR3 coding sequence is TGCGCCAGCAGCACGGAGCTGTTAAAGGAGCAGTTCTTC.

Here the CDR3 reads CSAREAGEIGELFF. CDR3 coding DNA: TGCAGTGCTAGAGAAGCGGGAGAAATCGGGGAGCTGTTTTTT. The gene calls are TRBV20-1 and TRBJ2-2; 8 nucleotides match TRBD2. CDR3 length: 14 residues. With 0 bases clipped from V and 7 bases from J, the junction kept 4 bases outside the gene matches. From germline, CDR1 is DFQATT and CDR2 SNEGSKA (reference sequence).

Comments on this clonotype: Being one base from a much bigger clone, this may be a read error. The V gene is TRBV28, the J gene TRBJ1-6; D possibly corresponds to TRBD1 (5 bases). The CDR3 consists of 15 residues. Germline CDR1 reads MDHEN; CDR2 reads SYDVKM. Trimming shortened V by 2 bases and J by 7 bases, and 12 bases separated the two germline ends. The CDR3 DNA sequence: TGTGCCAGCAGTTTAAATGGCAGGGACAATTCACCCCTCCACTTT. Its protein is CASSLNGRDNSPLHF.

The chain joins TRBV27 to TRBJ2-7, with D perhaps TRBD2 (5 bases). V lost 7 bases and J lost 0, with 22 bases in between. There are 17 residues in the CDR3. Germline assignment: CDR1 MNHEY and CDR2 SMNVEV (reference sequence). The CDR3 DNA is TGTGCCAGCAACCCTAAGCGAGGGTTTGGGAACTCCTACGAGCAGTACTTC. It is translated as CASNPKRGFGNSYEQYF.

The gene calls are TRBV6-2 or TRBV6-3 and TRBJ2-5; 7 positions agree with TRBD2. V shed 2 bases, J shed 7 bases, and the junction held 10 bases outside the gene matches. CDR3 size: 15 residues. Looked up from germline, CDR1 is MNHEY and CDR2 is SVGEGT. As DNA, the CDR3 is TGTGCCAGCAGTTACCGGGCTAGCGGTGGATCGACCCAGTACTTC. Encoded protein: CASSYRASGGSTQYF.

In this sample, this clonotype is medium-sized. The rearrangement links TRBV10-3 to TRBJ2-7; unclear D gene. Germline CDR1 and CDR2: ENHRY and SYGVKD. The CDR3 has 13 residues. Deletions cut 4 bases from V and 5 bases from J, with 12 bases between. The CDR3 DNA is TGTGCCATCAGTGGACCGACAAGGCACGAGCAGTACTTC. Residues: CAISGPTRHEQYF.

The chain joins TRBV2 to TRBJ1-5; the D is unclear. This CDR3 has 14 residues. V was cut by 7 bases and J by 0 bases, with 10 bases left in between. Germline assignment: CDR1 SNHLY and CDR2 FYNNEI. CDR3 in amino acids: CASNDRYSNQPQHF. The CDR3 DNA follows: TGTGCCAGCAACGACCGGTATAGCAATCAGCCCCAGCATTTT.

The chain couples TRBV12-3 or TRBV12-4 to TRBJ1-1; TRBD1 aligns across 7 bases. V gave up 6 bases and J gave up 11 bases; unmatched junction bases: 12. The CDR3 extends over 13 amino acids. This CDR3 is CASSLTADRAAFF. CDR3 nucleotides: TGTGCCAGCAGCCTTACAGCTGACAGGGCGGCTTTCTTT.

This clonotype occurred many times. CDR3 coding DNA: TGTGCCAGTAGTCCCCTACCACAAGGAGAGGGCAGGTACAATGAGCAGTTCTTC. Translating it yields CASSPLPQGEGRYNEQFF. The gene calls are TRBV19 and TRBJ2-1; TRBD2 is a possible D gene (5 bases). The CDR3 has 18 amino acids. Deletions cut 5 bases from V and 4 bases from J, with 24 bases between. Looked up from germline, CDR1 is LNHDA and CDR2 is SQIVND (reference sequence).

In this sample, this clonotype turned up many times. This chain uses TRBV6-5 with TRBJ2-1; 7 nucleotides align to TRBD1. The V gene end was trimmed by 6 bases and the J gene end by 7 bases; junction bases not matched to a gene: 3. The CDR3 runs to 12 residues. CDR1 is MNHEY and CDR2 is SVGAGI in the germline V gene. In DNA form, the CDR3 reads TGTGCCAGCAGACCGACAGGGAATGAGCAGTTCTTC. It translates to CASRPTGNEQFF.

The CDR3 sequence is CASSAGLAGQETQYF. Here the CDR3 DNA reads TGTGCCAGCAGCGCTGGACTAGCGGGACAAGAGACCCAGTACTTC. The chain is built from TRBV9 and TRBJ2-5; 12 bases fit TRBD2. In germline, CDR1 is SGDLS, CDR2 YYNGEE. The CDR3 loop spans 15 amino acids. V shed 3 bases, J shed 2 bases, and the junction held 2 bases outside the gene matches.

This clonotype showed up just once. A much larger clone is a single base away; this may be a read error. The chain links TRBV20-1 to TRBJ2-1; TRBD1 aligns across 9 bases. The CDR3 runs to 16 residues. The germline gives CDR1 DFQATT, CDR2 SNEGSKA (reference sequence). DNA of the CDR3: TGCAGTGCTAGGGGGGGGGGGACAGGGTCCTACAGTGAGCAGTTCTTC. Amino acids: CSARGGGTGSYSEQFF.

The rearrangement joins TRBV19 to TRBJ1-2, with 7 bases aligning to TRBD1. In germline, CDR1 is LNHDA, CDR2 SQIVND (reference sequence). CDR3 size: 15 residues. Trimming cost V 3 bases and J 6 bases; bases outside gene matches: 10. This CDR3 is CASSMEQGRSDGYTF. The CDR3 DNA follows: TGTGCCAGTAGTATGGAACAGGGGCGCAGTGATGGCTACACCTTC. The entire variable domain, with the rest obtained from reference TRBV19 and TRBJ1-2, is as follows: DGGITQSPKYLFRKEGQNVTLSCEQNLNHDAMYWYRQDPGQGLRLIYYSQIVNDFQKGDIAEGYSVSREKKESFPLTVTSAQKNPTAFYLCASSMEQGRSDGYTFGSGTRLTVV.